This T cell receptor beta chain was sequenced in a study of Graves' ophthalmopathy and Graves' hyperthyroidism. CDR3 regions of TCR beta were amplified from RNA transcripts. The first round was an RT-PCR with HTBI primers, and the second round was a multiplex PCR. TCRdb used MiXCR to reprocess the multiplex PCR reads, holding one entry per CDR3 protein. This sample has 350,000 or so distinct CDR3 sequences, with 15% to 20% found just once. Moderate-to-severe activity, CAS ≥3, NOSPECS ≥4 and duration under 3 months were recorded for donors with ophthalmopathy. Orbital computed tomography and thyroid ultrasound, along with TRAb, serum thyroxine and clinical symptoms, underpinned diagnosis. Trimming took 3 bases from V and 6 from J, leaving 17 bases between them. Per the germline V gene, CDR1 is MNHEY and CDR2 is SMNVEV (reference sequence). The CDR3 extends over 15 amino acids. This clonotype was observed at least ten times. No antigen is known for it.

Study results and limitations: The model predicted ophthalmopathy progression with roughly 70% sensitivity and around 72% specificity.

V usage is TRBV27 and J usage is TRBJ1-2; tentatively, D is TRBD1 (5 bases). Sequencing used peripheral blood. The clonotype comes from an adult man with Graves' ophthalmopathy. CDR3 sequence: CASSFGGLASNGYTF. The CDR3 region has the DNA TGTGCCAGCAGTTTCGGGGGACTGGCCTCCAATGGCTACACCTTC.